Below are 26 T cell receptor beta chains sequenced from a single sample in a study of Ad26.COV2.S vaccination and SARS-CoV-2 variants. This table comes from immunoSEQ multiplex PCR, and its TCRdb copy is limited to in-frame clones, with some not included. The table records approximately 340,000 clones, roughly 94% of them present only once. The sequencing used peripheral blood, collected after recovery from COVID-19. The source of these receptors is a human donor who had recovered from COVID-19.

V gene TRBV5-5 combines with J gene TRBJ1-5; 7 bases fit TRBD1. The CDR3 spans 15 residues. V shed 1 base, J shed 7 bases, and the junction held 8 bases outside the gene matches. Germline CDR1 reads SGHKS; CDR2 reads YYEKEE (reference sequence). CDR3 sequence reads: CASSLLPGGEQPQHF. The DNA of the CDR3 is TGTGCCAGCAGCTTGTTACCAGGGGGAGAGCAGCCCCAGCATTTT.

The chain links TRBV5-1 to TRBJ2-6; D unresolved. The CDR3 spans 14 residues. Trimming took 5 bases from V and 0 from J, leaving 6 bases between them. The V gene's germline CDR1 is SGHRS and CDR2 YFSETQ. This CDR3 reads CASSPISGANVLTF. CDR3 bases: TGCGCCAGCAGTCCGATCTCTGGGGCCAACGTCCTGACTTTC.

About this clone: At one of its ends the junction is not consistent with the germline gene, which may arise from a read error. The rearrangement joins TRBV10-3 to TRBJ1-1; D is undetermined. Germline V gives CDR1 ENHRY, CDR2 SYGVKD. This CDR3 contains 13 residues. The CDR3 coding sequence is TGTGCCGTAGCCCCCCAGGAGAACATTGAAGCTTTCTTT. Translating gives CAVAPQENIEAFF.

Only one count was recorded for this clone. This chain uses TRBV19 with TRBJ2-2, with a possible D match to TRBD2 (6 bases). Germline CDR1 LNHDA, CDR2 SQIVND (reference sequence). V was cut by 5 bases and J by 4 bases, with 17 bases left in between. The CDR3 totals 16 residues. The CDR3 here is CASSRSKAGSTGELFF. Here the CDR3 DNA reads TGTGCCAGTAGTCGATCCAAGGCGGGGAGCACCGGGGAGCTGTTTTTT.

The V and J genes are TRBV19 and TRBJ2-3; no firm D call. Trimming took off 2 bases at V and 1 base at J, with 10 bases between the two ends. Germline assignment: CDR1 LNHDA and CDR2 SQIVND (reference sequence). The CDR3 covers 15 residues. The CDR3 nucleotides read TGTGCCAGTAGTATACAAGGTGGGGGCACAGATACGCAGTATTTT. Translation: CASSIQGGGTDTQYF.

This chain uses TRBV10-3 with TRBJ2-1, with D maybe TRBD2 (7 bases). V was trimmed by 7 bases and J by 0 bases, leaving 13 bases between them. This CDR3 is built from 15 residues. The germline V gene has CDR1 ENHRY and CDR2 SYGVKD. The CDR3 here is CAIKGGGLSYNEQFF. Written as DNA, the CDR3 is TGTGCCATCAAAGGGGGGGGCCTCTCCTACAATGAGCAGTTCTTC.

The chain employs TRBV4-1 and TRBJ2-3, with TRBD2 identical over 11 bases. The length of the CDR3 is 15 residues. V lost 3 bases and J lost 4; bases outside the gene matches: 3. Germline CDR1 is MGHRA and CDR2 is YSYEKL. DNA for the CDR3: TGCGCCAGCAGCCACTTTAGCGGGGGGGCAGATACGCAGTATTTT. This codes for CASSHFSGGADTQYF.

The chain employs TRBV11-2 and TRBJ2-3; 12 nucleotides align to TRBD2. This CDR3 has 16 residues. Losses at the gene ends were 6 bases for V and 8 bases for J; bases not matched to a gene: 12. Germline loops: CDR1 SGHAT, CDR2 FQNNGV. The CDR3 DNA follows: TGTGCCAGCAGACCAGGACTAGCGGGGCCTGTAGGTACGCAGTATTTT. Translation gives CASRPGLAGPVGTQYF.

The V and J genes are TRBV7-9 and TRBJ2-5; D gene uncertain. The CDR3 has 14 residues. Trimming pared 5 bases from V and 6 bases from J, leaving 16 bases between. Germline CDR1 reads SEHNR; CDR2 reads FQNEAQ (reference sequence). Here the CDR3 reads CASSPRAARQTQYF. The DNA of the CDR3 is TGTGCCAGCAGCCCCCGGGCTGCTAGGCAGACCCAGTACTTC.

The chain joins TRBV9 to TRBJ2-2; 8 bases match TRBD2. Trimming took 3 bases from V and 2 from J; bases not matched to a gene: 9. The CDR3 is 17 residues long. Germline V gene data show CDR1 as SGDLS and CDR2 as YYNGEE. The CDR3 sequence: CASSAGNGLANTGELFF. CDR3 DNA sequence: TGTGCCAGCAGCGCAGGTAACGGACTAGCTAACACCGGGGAGCTGTTTTTT. Full variable domain (missing parts from reference TRBV9 and TRBJ2-2): DSGVTQTPKHLITATGQRVTLRCSPRSGDLSVYWYQQSLDQGLQFLIQYYNGEERAKGNILERFSAQQFPDLHSELNLSSLELGDSALYFCASSAGNGLANTGELFFGEGSRLTVL.

The gene calls are TRBV7-2 and TRBJ2-5; possibly TRBD1 or TRBD2 for D (6 bases each). From germline, CDR1 is SGHTA and CDR2 FQGNSA. The length of the CDR3 is 13 residues. The germline V and J ends were trimmed by 5 bases and 5 bases, with 12 bases remaining between them. CDR3 amino acids: CASSRGVVETQYF. The CDR3 bases are TGTGCCAGCAGCAGGGGGGTGGTGGAGACCCAGTACTTC.

The chain couples TRBV7-2 to TRBJ2-7; D tentatively fits TRBD1 or TRBD2 (6 bases each). V lost 4 bases, J lost 2 bases, and 21 bases lay in between. The CDR3 runs to 17 residues. Germline CDR1 is SGHTA and CDR2 is FQGNSA. This chain's CDR3 is CASSSPLGRGPPYEQYF. DNA for the CDR3: TGTGCCAGCAGCTCCCCCCTGGGACGGGGGCCCCCCTACGAGCAGTACTTC.

This clone came up once. The chain links TRBV2 to TRBJ1-6; 7 positions match TRBD1. Germline V CDR1 and CDR2: SNHLY, FYNNEI. This CDR3 region has 14 residues. V was pared by 5 bases and J by 9 bases, with 7 bases of the junction left unmatched. The CDR3 spells CASSSDRVGSPLHF. DNA of the CDR3: TGTGCCAGCAGTTCCGACAGGGTTGGTTCACCCCTCCACTTT.

The V call is TRBV7-9, the J call TRBJ2-7; D possibly corresponds to TRBD2 (5 bases). V lost 2 bases and J lost 5, with 7 bases in between. The CDR3 consists of 12 residues. Germline lookup yields CDR1 SEHNR and CDR2 FQNEAQ (reference sequence). CDR3 amino acids: CASSLTGDEQYF. In nucleotides, the CDR3 is TGTGCCAGCAGCTTAACCGGGGACGAGCAGTACTTC.

The chain recombines TRBV24-1 with TRBJ2-3, with 7 bases fitting TRBD2. Per germline, CDR1 KGHDR and CDR2 SFDVKD. The V segment lost 4 bases and the J segment 5 bases; nucleotides outside the gene matches: 8. The CDR3 extends over 15 amino acids. Here the CDR3 DNA reads TGTGCCACCAGTGACCCCGGGACTACGGGAGATACGCAGTATTTT. Encoded protein: CATSDPGTTGDTQYF.

Remarks on this clone: Additional DNA sequences in this sample encode the identical CDR3. The chain carries TRBV10-3 and TRBJ1-1, with D perhaps matching TRBD1 (6 bases). Germline CDR1 is ENHRY and CDR2 is SYGVKD. The CDR3 is 13 residues long. V lost 3 bases to trimming and J lost 4 bases, with 9 bases between them. CDR3 in amino acids: CAISEGGSTEAFF. The CDR3, as DNA: TGTGCCATCAGTGAAGGGGGAAGCACTGAAGCTTTCTTT.

This chain links TRBV4-3 with TRBJ1-5, with a possible D match to TRBD1 (5 bases). Trimming pared 0 bases from V and 3 bases from J, leaving 9 bases between. CDR1 and CDR2 (germline): LGHNA, YSLEER. The CDR3 runs 15 residues. The CDR3 DNA is TGCGCCAGCAGCCAAGACAGGGCACCCAATCAGCCCCAGCATTTT. It is translated as CASSQDRAPNQPQHF.

The V and J genes are TRBV11-3 and TRBJ1-1; D unresolved. V lost 1 base and J lost 3, with 12 bases in between. Per the germline V gene, CDR1 is SGHNT and CDR2 is YENEEA. This CDR3 region has 15 residues. CDR3 DNA sequence: TGTGCCAGCAGCTTAGGCGGCAGGAGTGACACTGAAGCTTTCTTT. Translated, it gives CASSLGGRSDTEAFF. Supplemented by reference TRBV11-3 and TRBJ1-1, the full variable domain reads EAGVVQSPRYKIIEKKQPVAFWCNPISGHNTLYWYLQNLGQGPELLIRYENEEAVDDSQLPKDRFSAERLKGVDSTLKIQPAELGDSAVYLCASSLGGRSDTEAFFGQGTRLTVV.

The rearrangement links TRBV5-5 to TRBJ2-3, with a tentative D call TRBD2 (6 bases). Germline V gene sequence: CDR1 SGHKS, CDR2 YYEKEE (reference sequence). V gave up 6 bases and J gave up 1 base, with 18 bases separating them. The CDR3 contains 16 residues. The CDR3 DNA reads as TGTGCCAGCACCCCCTGGCCGGCTAGCGGCACAGATACGCAGTATTTT. Translated: CASTPWPASGTDTQYF.

The J gene is TRBJ1-2, the V gene TRBV7-9; D is undetermined. V was trimmed by 4 bases and J by 4 bases, leaving 10 bases between them. The germline gives CDR1 SEHNR, CDR2 FQNEAQ (reference sequence). This CDR3 has 13 residues. The chain's CDR3 is CASSSGPGYGYTF. For the CDR3, the DNA is TGTGCCAGCAGCTCGGGCCCCGGCTATGGCTACACCTTC.

The rearrangement uses TRBV7-8 and TRBJ1-5; tentatively, D is TRBD1 (6 bases). Per the germline V gene, CDR1 is SGHVS and CDR2 is FQNEAQ. V lost 1 base, J lost 0 bases, and 13 bases lay in between. The length of the CDR3 is 17 residues. The DNA for the CDR3 is TGTGCCAGCAGCTTAGGGTACAGGGCACGTAGCAATCAGCCCCAGCATTTT. Translated: CASSLGYRARSNQPQHF.

This clone is labeled medium-sized. The same CDR3 also results from other DNA sequences found in this sample. The chain uses TRBV9 and TRBJ2-7; 11 nucleotides line up with TRBD2. Germline V gene lookup returns CDR1 SGDLS and CDR2 YYNGEE. Trimming removed 0 bases from V and 2 bases from J; junction bases left unmatched: 7. The CDR3 loop spans 17 amino acids. The CDR3, as DNA: TGTGCCAGCAGCGTAGGAAGGCTAGCGGGGGGAACCTACGAGCAGTACTTC. Its protein product is CASSVGRLAGGTYEQYF.

The rearrangement uses TRBV6-6 and TRBJ1-3; maybe TRBD1 (5 bases). Germline V CDR1 and CDR2: MNHNY, SVGAGI (reference sequence). CDR3 size: 16 residues. V was pared by 5 bases and J by 2 bases, with 16 bases between. The CDR3 here is CASSRPGLNTGNTIYF. CDR3 in DNA: TGTGCCAGCAGTCGACCGGGGCTGAACACTGGAAACACCATATATTTT.

This chain links TRBV19 with TRBJ2-5; D remains ambiguous. Germline CDR1 LNHDA, CDR2 SQIVND (reference sequence). The ends were cut back, 3 bases at V and 5 bases at J, with 22 bases in the middle. This CDR3 has 17 residues. CDR3 coding DNA: TGTGCCAGTAGTATCGCTTTGGGAAGCGAACTTAGGGAGACCCAGTACTTC. Protein: CASSIALGSELRETQYF.

The chain links TRBV10-3 to TRBJ2-7, with D tentatively TRBD2 (5 bases). V lost 3 bases and J 6 bases, leaving 12 bases between the germline ends. The CDR3 has 13 amino acids. Germline V lookup: CDR1 ENHRY, CDR2 SYGVKD. Written as DNA, the CDR3 is TGTGCCATCAGTGATGTAGGAGGAGGCGAGCAGTACTTC. It is translated as CAISDVGGGEQYF.

The chain joins TRBV7-8 to TRBJ1-5; a possible D gene is TRBD1 (5 bases). Germline values: CDR1 SGHVS, CDR2 FQNEAQ. V was trimmed by 6 bases and J by 4 bases, leaving 13 bases between them. The CDR3 extends over 14 amino acids. The CDR3 DNA sequence: TGTGCCAGCAGTGTAAGGGGTCCTAATCAGCCCCAGCATTTT. It yields the protein CASSVRGPNQPQHF.